This TCR beta chain is drawn from a study of radiotherapy plus CTLA-4 blockade in lung cancer. The wider study: Objective responses were documented in 15% to 20% of patients, with disease control in 31%.

CDR3 length equals 15 residues. Unmatched junction bases numbered 6, after V lost 4 bases and J lost 6 bases. CDR1 and CDR2 from the germline V gene are MGHDK and SYGVNS. Lung cancer patients with chemo-refractory metastatic non-small-cell disease were given focal radiation plus CTLA-4 blockade with ipilimumab. Sequenced by immunoSEQ multiplex PCR; TCRdb stores in-frame clones only, minus some. The sample consists of about 110,000 clones, about 84% of them appearing once. This TCR derives from a human donor with non-small cell lung cancer that progressed on radiotherapy plus ipilimumab. Some clones in this sample may be carry-over from other donors' samples. The V gene is TRBV25-1, the J gene TRBJ1-4; 9 bases are shared with TRBD1. Sequencing was performed on peripheral blood, taken from a patient treated with radiotherapy plus ipilimumab. This chain's CDR3 is CASSGAGTGYEKLFF. The CDR3 DNA reads as TGTGCCAGCAGTGGTGCCGGGACAGGGTATGAAAAACTGTTTTTT.